These 4 T cell receptor beta chains were sequenced from one sample in a study of T cells in Graves' hyperthyroidism and ophthalmopathy. RNA transcripts provided the source from which TCR beta CDR3 regions were amplified. First-round RT-PCR with HTBI primers amplified the TCR CDR3 region. MiXCR, run by TCRdb on the multiplex PCR reads, gives a single entry per CDR3 protein. The top ten clones hold around 3.5% of a sample with about 600,000 distinct CDR3 sequences, 16% of them seen once. The sample comprised blood. Receptors were obtained from a woman between 40 and 50 years old with Graves' ophthalmopathy.

This clonotype was observed at least ten times. The chain recombines TRBV3-1 with TRBJ2-1; 16 bases line up with TRBD2. Trimming took 5 bases from V and 8 from J; bases not matched to a gene: 6. Germline values: CDR1 LGHDT, CDR2 YNNKEL (reference sequence). CDR3 length equals 16 residues. CDR3 residues: CASSEGLAGGRHEQFF. DNA of the CDR3: TGTGCCAGCAGCGAGGGACTAGCGGGGGGGCGGCATGAGCAGTTCTTC.

This clonotype was recorded many times. The rearrangement uses TRBV2 and TRBJ2-3; no firm D call. The germline CDR1 and CDR2 sequences are SNHLY and FYNNEI. The CDR3 length is 14 residues. The V end was cut by 7 bases, the J end by 6 bases, with 17 bases between. The CDR3 coding sequence is TGTGCCAGCAACTTTGGATTCGCCGGGGATACGCAGTATTTT. Encoded protein: CASNFGFAGDTQYF.

This clonotype was detected ten times or more. The chain carries TRBV7-2 and TRBJ2-5, with D tentatively TRBD2 (5 bases). Trimming stripped 5 bases from V and 5 bases from J, with 15 bases between. Germline V gene lookup returns CDR1 SGHTA and CDR2 FQGNSA. This CDR3 spans 14 amino acids. This CDR3 is CASSPYSERETQYF. As DNA, the CDR3 is TGTGCCAGCAGCCCCTACTCGGAGCGGGAGACCCAGTACTTC.

This clonotype was counted ten times or more. The V gene is TRBV20-1, the J gene TRBJ2-5, with D unresolved. Germline V gene lookup returns CDR1 DFQATT and CDR2 SNEGSKA (reference sequence). Trimming took off 3 bases at V and 2 bases at J, with 4 bases between the two ends. The CDR3 has 11 amino acids. The CDR3: CSARKQETQYF. DNA for the CDR3: TGCAGTGCTAGGAAGCAAGAGACCCAGTACTTC.